This T cell receptor beta chain was recovered during a study of CD4+ T cells in melanoma. Method: immunoSEQ multiplex PCR; TCRdb's copy keeps in-frame clones and lacks some. The sample holds about 9,900 clones, roughly two thirds seen once. The count of this clone is one. Its specificity is unknown. The CDR3 is made up of 16 amino acids. The germline V gene encodes CDR1 SGHRS and CDR2 YFSETQ. Trimming took 1 base from V and 9 from J; bases not matched to a gene: 9. Whole-study results and caveats: CD8+ T cell, macrophage and B cell function reportedly correlated with neoantigen-specific CD4+ T cells. Neoantigen-specific CD4+ T cells in melanoma reportedly had diverse differentiation states.

The receptor comes from a human donor with melanoma. Sequenced: cells from a culture (not recorded whether cultured in vitro). The chain employs TRBV5-1 and TRBJ2-1; the match to TRBD1 covers 11 bases. This chain's CDR3 is CASSLYGGQGVGEQFF. In DNA form, the CDR3 reads TGCGCCAGCAGCTTGTACGGGGGACAGGGGGTAGGTGAGCAGTTCTTC.